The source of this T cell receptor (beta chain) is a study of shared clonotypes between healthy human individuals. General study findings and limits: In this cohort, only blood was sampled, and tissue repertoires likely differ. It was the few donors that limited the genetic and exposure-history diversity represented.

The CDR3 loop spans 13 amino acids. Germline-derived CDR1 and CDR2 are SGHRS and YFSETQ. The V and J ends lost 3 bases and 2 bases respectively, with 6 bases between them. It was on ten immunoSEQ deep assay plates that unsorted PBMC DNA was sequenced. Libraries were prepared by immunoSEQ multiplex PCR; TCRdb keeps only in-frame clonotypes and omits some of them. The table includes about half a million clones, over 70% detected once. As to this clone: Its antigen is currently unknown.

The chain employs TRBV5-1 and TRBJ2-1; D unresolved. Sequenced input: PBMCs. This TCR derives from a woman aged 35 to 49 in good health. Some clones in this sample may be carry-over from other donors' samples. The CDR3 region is CASSWETYNEQFF. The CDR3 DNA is TGCGCCAGCAGCTGGGAAACCTACAATGAGCAGTTCTTC. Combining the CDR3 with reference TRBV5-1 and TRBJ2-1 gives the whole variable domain KAGVTQTPRYLIKTRGQQVTLSCSPISGHRSVSWYQQTPGQGLQFLFEYFSETQRNKGNFPGRFSGRQFSNSRSEMNVSTLELGDSALYLCASSWETYNEQFFGPGTRLTVL.